Presented here are 27 T cell receptor beta chains from one specimen sequenced in a study of T cells in Graves' hyperthyroidism and ophthalmopathy. Amplified TCR beta CDR3 regions derived from RNA transcripts. With the HTBI primer set, the TCR CDR3 went through a first round of RT-PCR. TCRdb processed the multiplex PCR reads anew with MiXCR; each CDR3 protein has one entry. The table records more than 550,000 distinct CDR3 sequences, 15% to 20% of them present only once. Sequences were obtained from blood. These TCRs come from a man aged 50 to 59 with Graves' hyperthyroidism.

This clonotype was seen a handful of times. The chain uses TRBV5-1 and TRBJ2-3, with TRBD1 matching over 8 bases. Germline V gene sequence: CDR1 SGHRS, CDR2 YFSETQ. The CDR3 loop spans 15 amino acids. J was trimmed by 3 bases and V by 0 bases; bases with no gene match: 3. This CDR3 is CASSLDRGETDTQYF. CDR3 DNA sequence: TGCGCCAGCAGCTTGGACAGGGGGGAAACAGATACGCAGTATTTT. The full variable domain, its missing parts supplied by reference TRBV5-1 and TRBJ2-3, is KAGVTQTPRYLIKTRGQQVTLSCSPISGHRSVSWYQQTPGQGLQFLFEYFSETQRNKGNFPGRFSGRQFSNSRSEMNVSTLELGDSALYLCASSLDRGETDTQYFGPGTRLTVL.

A word on this clonotype: A much larger clone differs by one base, so this may be a read error. The chain is built from TRBV28 and TRBJ2-5; tentative D call: TRBD2 (7 bases). The CDR3 has 13 residues. Trimming shortened V by 8 bases and J by 2 bases, and 12 bases separated the two germline ends. Germline lookup yields CDR1 MDHEN and CDR2 SYDVKM. The CDR3 spells CASGGALQETQYF. Here the CDR3 DNA reads TGTGCCAGCGGGGGGGCCCTACAAGAGACCCAGTACTTC.

Concerning this clonotype: Since a much larger clone is just one base distant, this may be a read error. In nucleotides, the CDR3 is TGTGCCAGCAGCCCCGGGGAGCTGTTTTTT. It is translated as CASSPGELFF. The chain combines TRBV7-9 with TRBJ2-2; D uncertain. Trimming cost V 5 bases and J 6 bases, with 1 base left between them. The CDR3 is 10 residues long. Germline CDR1 and CDR2: SEHNR and FQNEAQ (reference sequence).

The chain links TRBV9 to TRBJ2-1; D is undetermined. Germline CDR1 SGDLS, CDR2 YYNGEE. The CDR3 is 12 residues long. V shed 0 bases and J shed 7 bases, with 5 bases lying between them. CDR3 loop: CASSVDWNEQFF. In nucleotides, the CDR3 is TGTGCCAGCAGCGTAGATTGGAATGAGCAGTTCTTC.

This clonotype came up a few times. This chain connects TRBV6-2 or TRBV6-3 to TRBJ2-7, with D possibly matching TRBD2 (8 bases). The CDR3 is 15 amino acids. CDR1 and CDR2 (germline): MNHEY, SVGEGT. V dropped 1 base and J dropped 9 bases, with 19 bases sitting between them. Here the CDR3 reads CASSYLAGTPGGQYF. Written as DNA, the CDR3 is TGTGCCAGCAGTTACTTAGCGGGAACTCCAGGGGGGCAGTACTTC.

This clonotype was observed a few times. The V call is TRBV19, the J call TRBJ2-2, with D unresolved. CDR1 is LNHDA, CDR2 SQIVND, per germline (reference sequence). Between the trimmed V and J ends, which lost 3 bases and 5 bases, there was a span of 1 base. The CDR3 consists of 11 residues. The CDR3 DNA is TGTGCCAGTAGTATGACCGGGGAGCTGTTTTTT. As protein: CASSMTGELFF.

This clonotype appeared many times. The chain combines TRBV20-1 with TRBJ2-3, with 8 bases lining up with TRBD2. After removal of 4 bases from V and 3 bases from J, the junction contained 9 bases not matched to a gene. Germline lookup yields CDR1 DFQATT and CDR2 SNEGSKA (reference sequence). CDR3 length: 15 amino acids. The CDR3 region has the DNA TGCAGTGCTAACCGAGCGGGAGCTAAAACAGATACGCAGTATTTT. Its protein is CSANRAGAKTDTQYF.

This clonotype was counted only a few times. The chain employs TRBV9 and TRBJ1-2; 7 positions agree with TRBD1. J was trimmed by 4 bases and V by 4 bases; bases with no gene match: 7. This CDR3 is 14 amino acids long. Germline V gene lookup returns CDR1 SGDLS and CDR2 YYNGEE. The CDR3 loop reads CASSSSWDSYGYTF. CDR3 DNA sequence: TGTGCCAGCAGCTCCAGTTGGGACAGCTATGGCTACACCTTC.

The sample holds many counts of this clonotype. The chain has TRBV28 and TRBJ1-1; 8 bases fit TRBD1. Germline V gives CDR1 MDHEN, CDR2 SYDVKM. The CDR3 extends over 17 amino acids. The junction had 10 bases not matched to a gene; V was cut back by 4 bases and J by 0 bases. The CDR3 sequence: CASSSRQGLTMNTEAFF. The CDR3 DNA reads as TGTGCCAGCAGTTCGCGACAGGGGCTAACAATGAACACTGAAGCTTTCTTT. The full variable domain, rest sourced from reference TRBV28 and TRBJ1-1, is DVKVTQSSRYLVKRTGEKVFLECVQDMDHENMFWYRQDPGLGLRLIYFSYDVKMKEKGDIPEGYSVSREKKERFSLILESASTNQTSMYLCASSSRQGLTMNTEAFFGQGTRLTVV.

This clonotype was detected ten times or more. The gene calls are TRBV5-1 and TRBJ2-3, with D possibly being TRBD2 (5 bases). The CDR3 has 15 residues. Trimming removed 4 bases at V and 0 bases at J, with 12 bases between. Germline V gene data show CDR1 as SGHRS and CDR2 as YFSETQ. The CDR3 is CASSPPQRSTDTQYF. CDR3 sequence (DNA): TGCGCCAGCAGCCCGCCCCAGCGGAGCACAGATACGCAGTATTTT.

At least ten counts were recorded for this clonotype. CDR3 nucleotide sequence: TGTGCCTGGAGTGTACTGAGCGAACAAGAGACCCAGTACTTC. The encoded protein is CAWSVLSEQETQYF. The chain employs TRBV30 and TRBJ2-5; D unclear. This CDR3 has 14 residues. Germline CDR1 GTSNPN, CDR2 SVGIG (reference sequence). The germline V and J ends were trimmed by 0 bases and 2 bases, with 10 bases remaining between them.

V is TRBV6-5 and J is TRBJ1-1; the D is unclear. The CDR3 loop spans 16 amino acids. Germline values: CDR1 MNHEY, CDR2 SVGAGI. The ends were cut back, 2 bases at V and 7 bases at J, with 20 bases in the middle. CDR3 DNA sequence: TGTGCCAGCAGTTACGTTAAGGCCGAACGGAGGATTGAAGCTTTCTTT. Residues: CASSYVKAERRIEAFF.

In this sample, this clonotype turned up many times. This chain joins TRBV28 and TRBJ2-7; D uncertain. The V and J ends lost 3 bases and 0 bases respectively, with 9 bases between them. The CDR3 extends over 14 amino acids. Germline CDR1 and CDR2: MDHEN and SYDVKM. Here the CDR3 DNA reads TGTGCCAGCAGTTTGGTCGCGTCCTCCTACGAGCAGTACTTC. Its translation: CASSLVASSYEQYF. The entire variable domain, with the rest obtained from reference TRBV28 and TRBJ2-7, is as follows: DVKVTQSSRYLVKRTGEKVFLECVQDMDHENMFWYRQDPGLGLRLIYFSYDVKMKEKGDIPEGYSVSREKKERFSLILESASTNQTSMYLCASSLVASSYEQYFGPGTRLTVT.

This clonotype was found many times. The J gene is TRBJ1-1, the V gene TRBV2; D is undetermined. V dropped 7 bases and J dropped 1 base, with 10 bases sitting between them. From germline, CDR1 is SNHLY and CDR2 FYNNEI. The CDR3 is 13 residues long. The CDR3 coding sequence is TGTGCCAGCAATCGACGGGGGAACACTGAAGCTTTCTTT. Translation: CASNRRGNTEAFF.

This clonotype has more than one count but fewer than ten. This chain connects TRBV10-3 to TRBJ2-1, with 14 bases that match TRBD2. V shed 6 bases and J 11 bases; nucleotides not matched to a gene: 18. Germline CDR1 and CDR2: ENHRY and SYGVKD. The CDR3 is 18 amino acids. The CDR3 is CAISSGTSGRGGEMKQFF. DNA for the CDR3: TGTGCCATCAGCTCCGGGACTAGCGGGAGAGGTGGGGAAATGAAGCAGTTCTTC.

The chain joins TRBV9 to TRBJ2-7, with 12 bases that match TRBD1. Germline V gene sequence: CDR1 SGDLS, CDR2 YYNGEE. Trimming at V came to 3 bases and at J to 6 bases, leaving 10 bases not matched to a gene. This CDR3 contains 16 residues. DNA for the CDR3: TGTGCCAGCAGCGCGGGGGGGACAGGGGGCTTGGGCGAGCAGTACTTC. This translates into CASSAGGTGGLGEQYF. The whole variable domain, filled in from reference TRBV9 and TRBJ2-7, reads DSGVTQTPKHLITATGQRVTLRCSPRSGDLSVYWYQQSLDQGLQFLIQYYNGEERAKGNILERFSAQQFPDLHSELNLSSLELGDSALYFCASSAGGTGGLGEQYFGPGTRLTVT.

In its sample, this clonotype was seen many times. The chain carries TRBV28 and TRBJ2-3; no reliable D call. Germline loops: CDR1 MDHEN, CDR2 SYDVKM. The ends were cut back, 1 base at V and 5 bases at J, with 7 bases in the middle. The CDR3 loop spans 13 amino acids. The CDR3 sequence: CASSLLGKDTQYF. CDR3 nucleotide sequence: TGTGCCAGCAGTTTATTGGGGAAAGATACGCAGTATTTT.

This clonotype was seen at least ten times. The chain has TRBV28 and TRBJ2-2, with 9 bases that match TRBD1. The CDR3 consists of 16 residues. Germline lookup yields CDR1 MDHEN and CDR2 SYDVKM. V shed 6 bases and J 5 bases; nucleotides not matched to a gene: 10. This CDR3 reads CASSVTGGSRTGELFF. CDR3 DNA sequence: TGTGCCAGCAGCGTGACAGGGGGGAGTCGGACCGGGGAGCTGTTTTTT.

This clonotype was picked up many times. J is TRBJ1-1 and V is TRBV9; D possibly corresponds to TRBD1 (5 bases). In germline, CDR1 is SGDLS, CDR2 YYNGEE. This CDR3 is built from 14 residues. Trimming stripped 2 bases from V and 1 base from J, with 9 bases between. The CDR3 sequence: CASSVGDANTEAFF. In DNA form, the CDR3 reads TGTGCCAGCAGCGTGGGGGACGCGAACACTGAAGCTTTCTTT. Full variable domain (outside the CDR3, taken from reference TRBV9 and TRBJ1-1): DSGVTQTPKHLITATGQRVTLRCSPRSGDLSVYWYQQSLDQGLQFLIQYYNGEERAKGNILERFSAQQFPDLHSELNLSSLELGDSALYFCASSVGDANTEAFFGQGTRLTVV.

This clonotype showed up many times. This sequence joins TRBV30 and TRBJ1-2; D unclear. There are 15 residues in the CDR3. CDR1 GTSNPN and CDR2 SVGIG come from the germline V gene (reference sequence). The ends were cut back, 0 bases at V and 3 bases at J, with 14 bases in the middle. CDR3 in amino acids: CAWSVLQYRDYGYTF. CDR3 nucleotides: TGTGCCTGGAGTGTACTTCAATACAGAGACTATGGCTACACCTTC.

This clonotype was picked up many times. This CDR3 reads CASSSYSSGTPYEQYF. The CDR3 DNA follows: TGTGCCAGCAGTTCCTACTCTAGCGGAACCCCCTACGAGCAGTACTTC. V gene TRBV28 combines with J gene TRBJ2-7, with 7 nucleotides matching TRBD2. The germline gives CDR1 MDHEN, CDR2 SYDVKM. The CDR3 is 16 residues long. With 4 bases clipped from V and 2 bases from J, the junction kept 11 bases outside the gene matches.

This clonotype was observed at least ten times. This chain joins TRBV28 and TRBJ2-7, with 10 bases matching TRBD2. The germline V gene encodes CDR1 MDHEN and CDR2 SYDVKM. This CDR3 region has 15 residues. V was pared by 1 base and J by 4 bases, with 4 bases of the junction left unmatched. The CDR3 loop reads CASSLSQREGYEQYF. As DNA, the CDR3 is TGTGCCAGCAGTTTATCCCAGCGGGAGGGATACGAGCAGTACTTC.

This clonotype was counted at least ten times. This chain connects TRBV7-3 to TRBJ2-1; possibly TRBD2 for D (5 bases). CDR3 length: 19 residues. Germline V gene lookup returns CDR1 SGHTA and CDR2 FQGTGA. With 1 base removed from V and 0 bases from J, the gap between germline ends came to 19 bases. The CDR3 loop reads CASSLKSRGSGGSYNEQFF. The CDR3 coding sequence is TGTGCCAGCAGCTTAAAATCGCGAGGGAGCGGAGGCTCCTACAATGAGCAGTTCTTC.

In its sample, this clonotype was seen a few times. The genes are TRBV28 and TRBJ1-5, with D uncertain. The CDR3 runs to 14 residues. Trimming took off 1 base at V and 7 bases at J, with 11 bases between the two ends. CDR1 and CDR2 from the germline V gene are MDHEN and SYDVKM. CDR3 loop: CASSLSSIWQPQHF. CDR3 coding DNA: TGTGCCAGCAGTTTATCATCAATTTGGCAGCCCCAGCATTTT. The variable domain in full, with the rest retrieved from reference TRBV28 and TRBJ1-5, is DVKVTQSSRYLVKRTGEKVFLECVQDMDHENMFWYRQDPGLGLRLIYFSYDVKMKEKGDIPEGYSVSREKKERFSLILESASTNQTSMYLCASSLSSIWQPQHFGDGTRLSIL.

This clonotype was picked up many times. The chain recombines TRBV12-3 or TRBV12-4 with TRBJ2-2; 8 bases map to TRBD2. After removal of 2 bases from V and 7 bases from J, the junction contained 6 bases not matched to a gene. The length of the CDR3 is 15 residues. Here the CDR3 DNA reads TGTGCCAGCAGTTTAATAGCGGGAACAGTCGGGGAGCTGTTTTTT. This translates into CASSLIAGTVGELFF.

This clonotype was recorded many times. The chain is built from TRBV28 and TRBJ2-1; D gene unclear. The germline CDR1 and CDR2 sequences are MDHEN and SYDVKM. The CDR3 runs to 16 residues. Between the trimmed V and J ends, which lost 5 bases and 4 bases, there was a span of 18 bases. The CDR3 loop reads CASSPPTDWEYNEQFF. The CDR3 nucleotides are TGTGCCAGCAGTCCGCCTACTGATTGGGAATACAATGAGCAGTTCTTC.

In this sample, this clonotype turned up a few times. The DNA of the CDR3 is TGTGCCAGCAGCATGACAGGGGCGAGAGACACCGGGGAGCTGTTTTTT. Protein product: CASSMTGARDTGELFF. This chain joins TRBV9 and TRBJ2-2, with 8 bases that match TRBD1. The CDR3 runs 16 residues. Germline trimming cut 4 bases from V and 3 bases from J; bases unmatched to any gene: 8. The germline CDR1 and CDR2 sequences are SGDLS and YYNGEE.